One sample yielded the 7 T cell receptor beta chains listed below, sequenced in a study of blood T cell repertoires in COVID-19 (dated by TCRdb to the early 2020s). Library preparation used the immunoSEQ multiplex PCR assay. TCRdb took this table from immuneACCESS and kept in-frame rearrangements with V and J called. Such tables lack part of the clones; where checked against another copy, unresolved V genes explain under half of the gap, and the rest is unexplained. The sample table shows hundreds of thousands of clones, and nearly 90% are seen once. Jointly, the top ten make up around 0.7% of the sample. The sequenced material came from peripheral blood. Receptors were obtained from a human donor in a cohort sampled during active COVID-19.

This clone has ten or more counts. The chain uses TRBV5-4 and TRBJ1-6, with 10 bases lining up with TRBD1. Germline values: CDR1 SGHNT, CDR2 YYREEE (reference sequence). The CDR3 has 17 amino acids. With V trimmed by 1 base and J by 10 bases, 11 bases remained unmatched. For the CDR3, the DNA is TGTGCCAGCAGCTTGAAAGAACCGGGACAGGGGTCCTCACCCCTCCACTTT. Its translation: CASSLKEPGQGSSPLHF.

This clone appeared a single time. V is TRBV28 and J is TRBJ2-7, with 8 bases identical to TRBD2. The germline CDR1 and CDR2 sequences are MDHEN and SYDVKM. V shed 7 bases, J shed 7 bases, and the junction held 12 bases outside the gene matches. This CDR3 spans 14 amino acids. This CDR3 is CASKPGGALEEQYF. The CDR3 nucleotides are TGTGCCAGCAAACCGGGGGGGGCCCTTGAGGAGCAGTACTTC. The complete variable domain, with remaining parts taken from reference TRBV28 and TRBJ2-7, reads DVKVTQSSRYLVKRTGEKVFLECVQDMDHENMFWYRQDPGLGLRLIYFSYDVKMKEKGDIPEGYSVSREKKERFSLILESASTNQTSMYLCASKPGGALEEQYFGPGTRLTVT.

The V and J genes are TRBV7-2 and TRBJ1-2, with 7 bases fitting TRBD1. Germline V gives CDR1 SGHTA, CDR2 FQGNSA. The CDR3 extends over 15 amino acids. J lost 2 bases, V lost 4 bases, and 7 bases had no gene match. The CDR3 DNA is TGTGCCAGCAGCTCCGAACCGACAGGGAACTATGGCTACACCTTC. Protein product: CASSSEPTGNYGYTF.

V gene TRBV19 combines with J gene TRBJ2-5, with a weak D call TRBD2 (5 bases). This CDR3 region has 14 residues. The germline V gene encodes CDR1 LNHDA and CDR2 SQIVND (reference sequence). The V gene lost 5 bases and the J gene lost 5 bases, with 15 bases spanning the gap. CDR3 nucleotides: TGTGCCAGTAGTTTAGGCGGGCTAGAGGAGACCCAGTACTTC. Amino acid sequence: CASSLGGLEETQYF.

V is TRBV6-6 and J is TRBJ1-2, with D possibly TRBD1 on 5 matching bases. V gave up 8 bases and J gave up 6 bases, with 16 bases separating them. Germline lookup yields CDR1 MNHNY and CDR2 SVGAGI (reference sequence). The CDR3 length is 13 residues. The CDR3: CASQWLTEDGYTF. In nucleotides, the CDR3 is TGTGCCAGCCAGTGGTTGACAGAAGATGGCTACACCTTC.

The chain employs TRBV29-1 and TRBJ1-2; possible D gene TRBD1, 5 bases. Between the trimmed V and J ends, which lost 1 base and 8 bases, there was a span of 11 bases. The V gene's germline CDR1 is SQVTM and CDR2 ANQGSEA. CDR3 length: 12 amino acids. CDR3 region: CSVEAGLVGYTF. The DNA for the CDR3 is TGCAGCGTTGAAGCAGGGTTGGTAGGCTACACCTTC.

As to this clone: One end of the junction is discordant with germline, which a read error may explain. The V and J genes are TRBV7-7 and TRBJ2-1, with D tentatively TRBD2 (6 bases). This CDR3 comprises 14 residues. The V gene's germline CDR1 is SSHAT and CDR2 FNYEAQ (reference sequence). The CDR3 sequence: CASSFAGLYNEQFF. The CDR3 nucleotides read TGTGCTAGCAGCTTTGCGGGACTGTACAATGAGCAGTTCTTC.